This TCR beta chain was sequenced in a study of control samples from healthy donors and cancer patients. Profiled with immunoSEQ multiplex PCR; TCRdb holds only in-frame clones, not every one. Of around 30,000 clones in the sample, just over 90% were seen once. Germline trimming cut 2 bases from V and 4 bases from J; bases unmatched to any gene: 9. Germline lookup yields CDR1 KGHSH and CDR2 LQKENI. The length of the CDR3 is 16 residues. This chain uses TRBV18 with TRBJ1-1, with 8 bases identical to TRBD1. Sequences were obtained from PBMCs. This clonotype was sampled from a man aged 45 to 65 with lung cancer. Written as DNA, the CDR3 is TGTGCCAGCTCACCAATGGGACAGGCAGGGGGCACTGAAGCTTTCTTT. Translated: CASSPMGQAGGTEAFF.